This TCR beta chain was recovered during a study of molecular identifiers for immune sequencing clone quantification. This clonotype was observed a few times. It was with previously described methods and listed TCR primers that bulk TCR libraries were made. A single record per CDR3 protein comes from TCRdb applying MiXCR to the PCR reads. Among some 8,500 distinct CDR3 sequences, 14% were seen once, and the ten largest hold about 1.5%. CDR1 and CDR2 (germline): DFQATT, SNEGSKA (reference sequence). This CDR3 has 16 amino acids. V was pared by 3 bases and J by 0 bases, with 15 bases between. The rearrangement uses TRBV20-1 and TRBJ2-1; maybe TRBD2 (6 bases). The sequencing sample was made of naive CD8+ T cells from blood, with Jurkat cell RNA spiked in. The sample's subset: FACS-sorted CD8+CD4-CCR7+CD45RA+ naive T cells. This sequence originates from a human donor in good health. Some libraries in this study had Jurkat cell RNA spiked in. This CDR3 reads CSASLGEVPSYNEQFF. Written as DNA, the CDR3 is TGCAGTGCTAGTCTGGGGGAGGTCCCCTCCTACAATGAGCAGTTCTTC.